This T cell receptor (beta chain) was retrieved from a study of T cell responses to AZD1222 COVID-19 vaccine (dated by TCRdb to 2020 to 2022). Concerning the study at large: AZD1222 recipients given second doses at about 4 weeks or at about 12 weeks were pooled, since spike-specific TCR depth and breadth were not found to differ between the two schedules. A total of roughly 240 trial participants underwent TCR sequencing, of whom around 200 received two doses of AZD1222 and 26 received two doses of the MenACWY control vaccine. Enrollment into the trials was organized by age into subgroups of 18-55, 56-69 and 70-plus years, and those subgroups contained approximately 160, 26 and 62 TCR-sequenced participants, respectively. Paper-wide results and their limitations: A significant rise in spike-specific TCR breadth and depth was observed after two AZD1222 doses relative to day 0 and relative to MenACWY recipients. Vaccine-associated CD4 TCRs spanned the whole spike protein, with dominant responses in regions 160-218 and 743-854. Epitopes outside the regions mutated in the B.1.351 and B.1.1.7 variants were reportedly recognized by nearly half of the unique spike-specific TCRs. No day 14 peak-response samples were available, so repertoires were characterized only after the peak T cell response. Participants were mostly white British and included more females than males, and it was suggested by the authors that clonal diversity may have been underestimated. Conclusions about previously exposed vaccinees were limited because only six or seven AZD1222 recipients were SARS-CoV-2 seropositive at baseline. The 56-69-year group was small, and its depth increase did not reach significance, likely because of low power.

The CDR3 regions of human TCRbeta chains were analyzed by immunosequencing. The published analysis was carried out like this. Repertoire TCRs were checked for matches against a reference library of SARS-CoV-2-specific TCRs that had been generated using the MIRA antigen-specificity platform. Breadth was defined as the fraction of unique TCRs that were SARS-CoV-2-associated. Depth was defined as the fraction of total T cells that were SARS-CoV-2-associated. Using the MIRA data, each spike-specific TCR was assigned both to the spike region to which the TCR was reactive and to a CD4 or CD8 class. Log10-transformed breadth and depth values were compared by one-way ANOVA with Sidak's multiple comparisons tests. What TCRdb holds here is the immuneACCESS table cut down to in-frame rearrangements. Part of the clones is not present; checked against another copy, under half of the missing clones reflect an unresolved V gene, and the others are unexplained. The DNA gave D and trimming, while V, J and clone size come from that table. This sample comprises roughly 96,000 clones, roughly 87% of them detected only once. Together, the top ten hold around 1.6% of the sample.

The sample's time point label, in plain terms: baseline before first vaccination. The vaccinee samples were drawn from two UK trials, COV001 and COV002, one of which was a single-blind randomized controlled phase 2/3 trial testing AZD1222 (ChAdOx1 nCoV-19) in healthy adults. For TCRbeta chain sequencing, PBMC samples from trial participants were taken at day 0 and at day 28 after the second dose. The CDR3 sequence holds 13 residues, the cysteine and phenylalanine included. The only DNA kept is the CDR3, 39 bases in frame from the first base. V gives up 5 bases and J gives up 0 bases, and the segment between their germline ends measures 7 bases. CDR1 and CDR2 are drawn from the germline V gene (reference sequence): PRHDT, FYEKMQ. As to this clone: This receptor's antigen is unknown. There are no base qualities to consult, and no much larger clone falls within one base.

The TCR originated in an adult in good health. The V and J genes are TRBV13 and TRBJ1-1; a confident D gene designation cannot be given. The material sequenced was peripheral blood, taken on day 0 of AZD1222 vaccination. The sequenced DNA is TGTGCCAGCAGCCCGAGGATGAACACTGAAGCTTTCTTT. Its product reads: CASSPRMNTEAFF.